This TCR beta chain was captured by sequencing in a study of T cell repertoires in cytomegalovirus infection. Study-level information: Alongside well-studied HLA-B-restricted CMV epitopes, recently identified HLA-C-restricted CMV epitopes were also used. Based on public TCR beta signatures, there were indications of CMV infection and of a matching HLA type.

TCRdb ran MiXCR on the reads and lists one entry per CDR3 protein. This sample has approximately 730,000 distinct CDR3 sequences, with roughly a third found just once. About this clonotype: The target antigen is unknown.

Overall study findings and caveats: Individuals carrying CMV plus the relevant HLA were identified by cumulative frequency of public TCR beta families. HLA-C-restricted CMV-specific TCR beta clonotypes prevailed in the ex vivo response.

The CDR3 contains 13 residues. Trimming shortened V by 10 bases and J by 9 bases, and 19 bases separated the two germline ends. The receptor's source is a human donor in good health (CMV status not recorded). Some clones in this sample may be carry-over from other donors' samples. Sequencing was performed on cultured PBMCs, taken from culture after CMV antigen stimulation. The chain recombines TRBV12-3 or TRBV12-4 with TRBJ2-1; maybe TRBD2 (6 bases). The CDR3 nucleotides read TGTGCCACCCGGACGTCGGGGGTCACTGAGCAGTTCTTC. Amino acid sequence: CATRTSGVTEQFF.